These T cell receptor beta chains were read from a single sample in a study of HIV-infected patients and healthy controls. TCRdb reprocessed the 5' RACE reads with MiXCR, giving one entry per CDR3 protein. The sample has around 67,000 distinct CDR3 sequences, less than 20% seen once. Specimen: CD4+ T cells from blood. The receptor set was obtained from a human donor in good health. Each CDR3 is given with its conserved first and last residue. D genes are given only for firm matches. Rows may omit the clone size; those that give it use once, few, many or a size class.

abundance: -; v_gene: TRBV5-1; j_gene: TRBJ2-1; d_gene: -; CDR3aa: CASSRGRDSHYNEQFF; CDR3nt: TGCGCCAGCAGCCGGGGTCGGGACTCCCACTACAATGAGCAGTTCTTC
abundance: once; v_gene: TRBV28; j_gene: TRBJ2-6; d_gene: TRBD2; CDR3aa: CASSFGRGARSGANVLTF; CDR3nt: TGTGCCAGCAGTTTCGGGAGGGGCGCTCGCTCTGGGGCCAACGTCCTGACTTTC
abundance: few; v_gene: TRBV11-3; j_gene: TRBJ2-1; d_gene: -; CDR3aa: CASSQGRERSYNEQFF; CDR3nt: TGTGCCAGCAGTCAAGGCCGGGAGCGGTCCTACAATGAGCAGTTCTTC
abundance: -; v_gene: TRBV7-2; j_gene: TRBJ2-1; d_gene: TRBD2; CDR3aa: CAGAGTTYNEQFF; CDR3nt: TGTGCCGGAGCCGGGACTACTTACAATGAGCAGTTCTTC
abundance: -; v_gene: TRBV18; j_gene: TRBJ1-1; d_gene: TRBD1; CDR3aa: CASSPPGRTGENEAFF; CDR3nt: TGTGCCAGCTCACCACCGGGCAGGACAGGGGAAAATGAAGCTTTCTTT
abundance: few; v_gene: TRBV12-3/TRBV12-4; j_gene: TRBJ2-5; d_gene: TRBD2; CDR3aa: CASSLRQGGQETQYF; CDR3nt: TGTGCCAGCAGTTTACGGCAGGGAGGGCAGGAGACCCAGTACTTC
abundance: many; v_gene: TRBV18; j_gene: TRBJ2-2; d_gene: -; CDR3aa: CASSGQRPTGELFF; CDR3nt: TGTGCCAGCTCAGGTCAGAGGCCCACCGGGGAGCTGTTTTTT
abundance: -; v_gene: TRBV7-2; j_gene: TRBJ1-2; d_gene: -; CDR3aa: CASSLGLGWGYTF; CDR3nt: TGTGCCAGCAGCTTAGGCCTAGGCTGGGGCTACACCTTC
abundance: -; v_gene: TRBV4-3; j_gene: TRBJ1-2; d_gene: -; CDR3aa: CASSQGVGSPSNYGYTF; CDR3nt: TGCGCCAGCAGCCAGGGCGTCGGATCACCCAGTAACTATGGCTACACCTTC
abundance: once; v_gene: TRBV2; j_gene: TRBJ2-1; d_gene: TRBD2; CDR3aa: CASRRTSGGDNEQFF; CDR3nt: TGTGCCAGCAGGAGGACTAGCGGGGGGGACAATGAGCAGTTCTTC
abundance: few; v_gene: TRBV7-2; j_gene: TRBJ2-6; d_gene: TRBD1; CDR3aa: CASSSTGGAYGANVLTF; CDR3nt: TGTGCCAGCAGCTCGACAGGGGGCGCTTATGGGGCCAACGTCCTGACTTTC
abundance: few; v_gene: TRBV28; j_gene: TRBJ1-2; d_gene: -; CDR3aa: CASGILTDSYTF; CDR3nt: TGTGCCAGCGGGATTCTGACCGACAGCTACACCTTC
abundance: once; v_gene: TRBV12-3/TRBV12-4; j_gene: TRBJ1-6; d_gene: -; CDR3aa: CASSFLVDSPLHF; CDR3nt: TGTGCCAGCAGTTTCTTGGTCGATTCACCCCTCCACTTT
abundance: few; v_gene: TRBV20-1; j_gene: TRBJ2-3; d_gene: -; CDR3aa: CSASLSRANTDTQYF; CDR3nt: TGCAGTGCTAGTTTGAGCAGGGCGAACACAGATACGCAGTATTTT
abundance: -; v_gene: TRBV4-2; j_gene: TRBJ2-2; d_gene: -; CDR3aa: CASSQATTRNTGELFF; CDR3nt: TGTGCCAGCAGCCAAGCCACTACCCGGAACACCGGGGAGCTGTTTTTT
abundance: -; v_gene: TRBV28; j_gene: TRBJ1-1; d_gene: -; CDR3aa: CASSIGTPTSTEAFF; CDR3nt: TGTGCCAGCAGTATCGGGACCCCCACCAGCACTGAAGCTTTCTTT
abundance: many; v_gene: TRBV29-1; j_gene: TRBJ1-1; d_gene: -; CDR3aa: CSGADSEAFF; CDR3nt: TGCAGCGGGGCAGATTCTGAAGCTTTCTTT
abundance: -; v_gene: TRBV7-9; j_gene: TRBJ2-3; d_gene: -; CDR3aa: CASSRTGEGTDTQYF; CDR3nt: TGTGCCAGCAGCAGAACAGGAGAAGGCACAGATACGCAGTATTTT
abundance: -; v_gene: TRBV20-1; j_gene: TRBJ2-2; d_gene: -; CDR3aa: CSARDFEVGELFF; CDR3nt: TGCAGTGCTAGAGATTTTGAGGTCGGGGAGCTGTTTTTT
abundance: few; v_gene: TRBV12-3/TRBV12-4; j_gene: TRBJ1-5; d_gene: -; CDR3aa: CASSKDTPNQPQHF; CDR3nt: TGTGCCAGCAGTAAAGACACCCCCAATCAGCCCCAGCATTTT
abundance: -; v_gene: TRBV24-1; j_gene: TRBJ2-1; d_gene: TRBD1; CDR3aa: CATSGTGYNEQFF; CDR3nt: TGTGCCACCAGTGGGACAGGCTACAATGAGCAGTTCTTC
abundance: -; v_gene: TRBV2; j_gene: TRBJ2-1; d_gene: TRBD2; CDR3aa: CASRRGGTSGTNEQFF; CDR3nt: TGTGCCAGCAGGAGGGGGGGGACTAGCGGGACCAATGAGCAGTTCTTC
abundance: -; v_gene: TRBV7-2; j_gene: TRBJ2-3; d_gene: TRBD2; CDR3aa: CASSSRLRGTSGTDTQYF; CDR3nt: TGTGCCAGCAGCTCCCGATTACGGGGGACTAGCGGCACAGATACGCAGTATTTT
abundance: once; v_gene: TRBV19; j_gene: TRBJ1-2; d_gene: -; CDR3aa: CASSMYDAWAGGYTF; CDR3nt: TGTGCCAGTAGTATGTATGACGCTTGGGCCGGTGGCTACACCTTC
abundance: few; v_gene: TRBV6-2/TRBV6-3; j_gene: TRBJ2-3; d_gene: -; CDR3aa: CASGDTQYF; CDR3nt: TGTGCCAGCGGGGATACGCAGTATTTT
abundance: -; v_gene: TRBV12-3/TRBV12-4; j_gene: TRBJ2-7; d_gene: -; CDR3aa: CASSPTGGAHEQYF; CDR3nt: TGTGCCAGCAGTCCCACTGGGGGTGCCCACGAGCAGTACTTC
abundance: -; v_gene: TRBV20-1; j_gene: TRBJ1-5; d_gene: -; CDR3aa: CSARSRQGQPQHF; CDR3nt: TGCAGTGCTAGATCGAGGCAGGGGCAGCCCCAGCATTTT
abundance: -; v_gene: TRBV10-3; j_gene: TRBJ2-1; d_gene: -; CDR3aa: CAISAPGGQEDYNEQFF; CDR3nt: TGTGCCATCAGTGCCCCCGGGGGGCAGGAGGACTACAATGAGCAGTTCTTC
abundance: -; v_gene: TRBV7-2; j_gene: TRBJ1-1; d_gene: TRBD1; CDR3aa: CASSSDRVVPFF; CDR3nt: TGTGCCAGCAGCTCAGACAGGGTAGTGCCTTTCTTT
abundance: many; v_gene: TRBV18; j_gene: TRBJ2-7; d_gene: -; CDR3aa: CASSPPVGEQYF; CDR3nt: TGTGCCAGCTCACCCCCCGTTGGGGAGCAGTACTTC
abundance: few; v_gene: TRBV20-1; j_gene: TRBJ2-7; d_gene: -; CDR3aa: CSARVGPTSYEQYF; CDR3nt: TGCAGTGCTAGAGTTGGGCCTACCTCCTACGAGCAGTACTTC
abundance: many; v_gene: TRBV6-1; j_gene: TRBJ2-7; d_gene: -; CDR3aa: CASSLGVLSYEQYF; CDR3nt: TGTGCCAGCAGTCTGGGGGTTCTCTCCTACGAGCAGTACTTC
abundance: few; v_gene: TRBV23-1; j_gene: TRBJ1-5; d_gene: TRBD1; CDR3aa: CASYLGQTLNQPQHF; CDR3nt: TGCGCCAGCTATCTGGGACAGACACTCAATCAGCCCCAGCATTTT
abundance: few; v_gene: TRBV5-1; j_gene: TRBJ1-3; d_gene: -; CDR3aa: CASSLGHPGDSGNTIYF; CDR3nt: TGCGCCAGCAGCTTGGGCCACCCTGGAGATTCTGGAAACACCATATATTTT
abundance: -; v_gene: TRBV7-2; j_gene: TRBJ2-6; d_gene: -; CDR3aa: CASSSNRAGANVLTF; CDR3nt: TGTGCCAGCAGCTCTAACAGAGCTGGGGCCAACGTCCTGACTTTC
abundance: -; v_gene: TRBV20-1; j_gene: TRBJ2-3; d_gene: -; CDR3aa: CSARGLDTQYF; CDR3nt: TGCAGTGCTAGGGGTCTAGATACGCAGTATTTT
abundance: many; v_gene: TRBV4-3; j_gene: TRBJ2-6; d_gene: -; CDR3aa: CASSQQAPHSGANVLTF; CDR3nt: TGCGCCAGCAGTCAACAGGCCCCACACTCTGGGGCCAACGTCCTGACTTTC
abundance: -; v_gene: TRBV27; j_gene: TRBJ2-7; d_gene: TRBD2; CDR3aa: CASSLISGGLYEQYF; CDR3nt: TGTGCCAGCAGTTTAATTAGCGGGGGCCTATACGAGCAGTACTTC
abundance: -; v_gene: TRBV7-8; j_gene: TRBJ2-7; d_gene: -; CDR3aa: CASSPRDQAYEQYF; CDR3nt: TGTGCCAGCAGCCCCCGGGACCAAGCCTACGAGCAGTACTTC
abundance: -; v_gene: TRBV5-1; j_gene: TRBJ1-1; d_gene: -; CDR3aa: CASSLDRAGATHAEAFF; CDR3nt: TGCGCCAGCAGCTTGGACAGGGCGGGGGCTACACACGCTGAAGCTTTCTTT
abundance: -; v_gene: TRBV7-2; j_gene: TRBJ1-6; d_gene: -; CDR3aa: CASRKSWRGRTGSSPLHF; CDR3nt: TGTGCCAGCAGAAAAAGCTGGCGCGGGCGGACCGGCTCGTCACCCCTCCACTTT